Listed below are T cell receptor beta chains from one sample, sequenced in a study of blood T cell repertoires in COVID-19. TCRdb's copy holds only in-frame clones and misses some; the assay was immunoSEQ multiplex PCR. The table lists under 450,000 clones, roughly 86% of them singletons. The sequencing sample was made of PBMCs or T cells enriched from blood (not recorded which). Source of these receptors: a man aged 30 to 45 who had recovered from COVID-19. Each CDR3 is given with its conserved first and last residue. A D gene is named only where the DNA matches it firmly. Clone size is stated in some rows and not others, as once, few, many or a class when expanded.

cdr3_length	j_call	clone_size	v_call	d_call	cdr3_aa	cdr3_nt
18	TRBJ1-1	.	TRBV18	TRBD1	CASSPGLGTGLSRTEAFF	TGTGCCAGCTCACCAGGTTTAGGGACAGGGTTATCGAGGACTGAAGCTTTCTTT
15	TRBJ1-2	.	TRBV29-1	.	CSVDTGFNSNYGYTF	TGCAGCGTCGATACAGGGTTTAATTCTAACTATGGCTACACCTTC
12	TRBJ2-7	once	TRBV2	.	CASGDRNYEQYF	TGTGCCAGCGGTGACAGAAACTACGAGCAGTACTTC
15	TRBJ2-2	once	TRBV4-2	.	CASSQDPTGTGELFF	TGTGCCAGCAGCCAAGATCCCACGGGCACCGGGGAGCTGTTTTTT
14	TRBJ1-2	few	TRBV19	TRBD1	CASTPTGPNYGYTF	TGTGCCAGTACCCCGACAGGGCCCAACTATGGCTACACCTTC
22	TRBJ1-6	.	TRBV27	.	CASSLSRGLQGTLSSYNSPLHF	TGTGCCAGCAGTTTATCGAGAGGGCTTCAGGGGACCTTAAGCTCCTATAATTCACCCCTCCACTTT
12	TRBJ1-1	.	TRBV12-3/TRBV12-4	.	CASSPSRAEAFF	TGTGCCAGCAGCCCCTCGAGGGCTGAAGCTTTCTTT
15	TRBJ2-2	.	TRBV9	TRBD1	CASSEQGSQIGELFF	TGTGCCAGCAGCGAACAGGGGAGTCAGATCGGGGAGCTGTTTTTT
13	TRBJ1-5	.	TRBV24-1	.	CATSGSRREPQHF	TGTGCCACCAGTGGCAGCCGGCGGGAGCCCCAGCATTTT
15	TRBJ1-4	.	TRBV7-6	.	CASSFAATTNEKLFF	TGTGCCAGCAGCTTCGCGGCTACAACTAATGAAAAACTGTTTTTT
16	TRBJ1-2	.	TRBV7-9	.	CASSDPDRTSLYGYTF	TGTGCCAGCAGCGATCCAGACAGGACCTCCCTCTATGGCTACACCTTC
15	TRBJ1-6	.	TRBV7-2	TRBD1	CASSLTGQINSPLHF	TGTGCCAGCAGCTTAACGGGACAGATTAATTCACCCCTCCACTTT
14	TRBJ1-1	once	TRBV5-1	.	CASSYGGLDTEAFF	TGCGCCAGCTCCTACGGCGGCCTAGACACTGAAGCTTTCTTT
14	TRBJ1-6	few	TRBV6-4	.	CASSATGKNSPLHF	TGTGCCAGCAGCGCTACAGGGAAAAATTCACCCCTCCACTTT
15	TRBJ1-5	.	TRBV7-2	.	CASSSSSGSNQPQHF	TGTGCCAGCAGCTCTTCCTCAGGTTCCAATCAGCCCCAGCATTTT
17	TRBJ1-1	.	TRBV7-9	TRBD1	CASSFIGTGAVNTEAFF	TGTGCCAGCAGCTTCATCGGGACAGGGGCGGTGAACACTGAAGCTTTCTTT
13	TRBJ2-4	.	TRBV6-2/TRBV6-3	.	CASSSLGGQRQYF	TGTGCCAGCAGTTCCCTAGGAGGACAGCGTCAGTACTTC
17	TRBJ1-1	.	TRBV4-1	.	CASSQARGGLVNTEAFF	TGCGCCAGCAGCCAAGCTCGGGGAGGGCTCGTGAACACTGAAGCTTTCTTT
15	TRBJ2-3	.	TRBV9	.	CASSQWGGATDTQYF	TGTGCCAGCAGCCAGTGGGGGGGGGCCACAGATACGCAGTATTTT
12	TRBJ2-3	few	TRBV2	.	CASRRGGDTQYF	TGTGCCAGCAGGAGGGGGGGAGATACGCAGTATTTT
15	TRBJ1-2	few	TRBV27	TRBD1	CASSFGGTGGRSYTF	TGTGCCAGCAGTTTTGGCGGGACAGGAGGAAGGAGCTACACCTTC
13	TRBJ1-1	once	TRBV5-6	.	CASSQGTSNPAFF	TGTGCCAGCAGCCAGGGGACGTCCAATCCAGCTTTCTTT
15	TRBJ1-4	.	TRBV5-1	TRBD1	CASSRLGDRDEKLFF	TGCGCCAGCAGCCGTTTGGGGGACAGGGATGAAAAACTGTTTTTT
13	TRBJ1-1	.	TRBV3-1/TRBV3-2	.	CASSQVGGTEAFF	TGTGCCAGCAGCCAAGTCGGGGGCACTGAAGCTTTCTTT
15	TRBJ1-3	.	TRBV6-5	.	CASSPGPHSGNTIYF	TGTGCCAGCAGCCCAGGGCCACACTCTGGAAACACCATATATTTT
17	TRBJ2-5	.	TRBV25-1	.	CASSRGDRNWYQETQYF	TGTGCCAGCAGTAGGGGAGACAGGAATTGGTACCAAGAGACCCAGTACTTC
15	TRBJ2-4	.	TRBV27	TRBD1	CASSSLTGLGNIQYF	TGTGCCAGCAGTTCCCTGACAGGGTTAGGGAACATTCAGTACTTC
13	TRBJ1-4	.	TRBV5-1	.	CASSSPREEKLFF	TGCGCCAGCAGCTCTCCCCGGGAGGAAAAACTGTTTTTT
15	TRBJ1-1	.	TRBV15	.	CATSGGVTVNTEAFF	TGTGCCACCAGCGGCGGAGTGACGGTAAACACTGAAGCTTTCTTT
13	TRBJ2-2	.	TRBV6-5	.	CASRRQGGGELFF	TGTGCCAGCAGGCGACAGGGAGGCGGGGAGCTGTTTTTT
16	TRBJ2-5	few	TRBV4-2	TRBD2	CASSQAPGGAGETQYF	TGTGCCAGCAGCCAAGCCCCGGGAGGGGCCGGGGAGACCCAGTACTTC
17	TRBJ2-5	.	TRBV27	TRBD2	CASSLLASGGKQETQYF	TGTGCCAGCAGTTTATTGGCTAGCGGGGGGAAACAAGAGACCCAGTACTTC
17	TRBJ1-4	.	TRBV19	.	CASSIGRVGETNEKLFF	TGTGCCAGTAGTATAGGCAGGGTCGGAGAAACTAATGAAAAACTGTTTTTT
16	TRBJ2-3	once	TRBV11-3	TRBD1	CASSTRDRGIADTQYF	TGTGCCAGCAGCACCAGGGACAGGGGGATCGCAGATACGCAGTATTTT
16	TRBJ2-5	.	TRBV11-3	TRBD2	CASSFTRTSGEETQYF	TGTGCCAGCAGCTTCACCCGGACTAGCGGGGAAGAGACCCAGTACTTC
14	TRBJ1-2	.	TRBV30	.	CAKSPWGGNYGYTF	TGTGCCAAATCCCCATGGGGGGGAAACTATGGCTACACCTTC
13	TRBJ2-1	.	TRBV5-1	TRBD2	CASTPSGGNEQFF	TGCGCCAGCACGCCTAGCGGAGGGAATGAGCAGTTCTTC
13	TRBJ1-2	once	TRBV5-1	.	CASSWGDRDGYTF	TGCGCCAGCAGCTGGGGCGACAGAGATGGCTACACCTTC
16	TRBJ2-7	few	TRBV6-5	TRBD1	CASSSRYRDRADEQYF	TGTGCCAGCAGTTCTCGTTACCGGGACAGGGCTGACGAGCAGTACTTC
14	TRBJ1-5	once	TRBV10-2	.	CASRQGNGNQPQHF	TGCGCCAGCAGGCAGGGGAATGGCAATCAGCCCCAGCATTTT
16	TRBJ2-1	.	TRBV7-2	.	CASSPEWSYPYNEQFF	TGTGCCAGCAGCCCAGAATGGTCGTACCCCTACAATGAGCAGTTCTTC
15	TRBJ2-7	.	TRBV4-1	.	CASSQEGGGSYEQYF	TGCGCCAGCAGCCAAGAGGGAGGGGGAAGTTACGAGCAGTACTTC
12	TRBJ1-2	.	TRBV2	.	CASSEEGRGYTF	TGTGCCAGCAGTGAAGAGGGGCGGGGCTACACCTTC
14	TRBJ1-6	.	TRBV19	TRBD1	CASSMDRANSPLHF	TGTGCCAGTAGTATGGACAGGGCCAATTCACCCCTCCACTTT
14	TRBJ2-7	.	TRBV5-1	TRBD1	CASSPGQPPGEQYF	TGCGCCAGCAGCCCGGGACAGCCCCCGGGCGAGCAGTACTTC
13	TRBJ1-5	.	TRBV2	.	CASSVGRNQPQHF	TGTGCCAGCAGTGTGGGGAGGAATCAGCCCCAGCATTTT
17	TRBJ1-2	.	TRBV3-1/TRBV3-2	TRBD1	CASSQLPLAGTEDGYTF	TGTGCCAGCAGCCAACTCCCCTTAGCCGGGACAGAAGATGGCTACACCTTC
14	TRBJ1-2	.	TRBV7-3	.	CASSSGRGSYGYTF	TGTGCCAGCAGCTCGGGCCGTGGGAGTTATGGCTACACCTTC
16	TRBJ2-7	.	TRBV5-1	.	CASSLEGGQGAYEQYF	TGCGCCAGCAGCTTGGAGGGGGGGCAAGGGGCCTACGAGCAGTACTTC
14	TRBJ1-4	large	TRBV5-6	.	CASSGRFGVQKLFF	TGTGCCAGCAGTGGCCGATTCGGGGTCCAAAAACTGTTTTTT